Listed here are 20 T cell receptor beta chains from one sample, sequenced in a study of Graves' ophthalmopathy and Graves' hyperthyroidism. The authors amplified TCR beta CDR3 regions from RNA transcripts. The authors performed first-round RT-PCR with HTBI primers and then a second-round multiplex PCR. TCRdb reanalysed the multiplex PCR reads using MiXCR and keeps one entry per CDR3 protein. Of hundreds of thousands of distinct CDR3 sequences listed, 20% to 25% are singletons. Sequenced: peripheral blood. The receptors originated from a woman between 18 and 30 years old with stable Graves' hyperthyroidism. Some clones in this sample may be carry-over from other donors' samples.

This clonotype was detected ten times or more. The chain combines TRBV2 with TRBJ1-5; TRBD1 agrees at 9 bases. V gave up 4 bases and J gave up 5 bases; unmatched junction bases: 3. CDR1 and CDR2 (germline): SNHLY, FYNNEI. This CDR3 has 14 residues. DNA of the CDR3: TGTGCCAGCAGTGGCGGACAGGGGTATCAGCCCCAGCATTTT. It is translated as CASSGGQGYQPQHF.

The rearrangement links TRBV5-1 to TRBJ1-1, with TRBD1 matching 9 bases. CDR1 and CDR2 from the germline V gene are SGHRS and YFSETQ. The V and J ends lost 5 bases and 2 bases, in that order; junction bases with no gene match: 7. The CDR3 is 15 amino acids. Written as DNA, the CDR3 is TGCGCCAGCAGGGGGGGACAGGGACGTAACACTGAAGCTTTCTTT. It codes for CASRGGQGRNTEAFF. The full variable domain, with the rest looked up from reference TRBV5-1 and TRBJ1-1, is KAGVTQTPRYLIKTRGQQVTLSCSPISGHRSVSWYQQTPGQGLQFLFEYFSETQRNKGNFPGRFSGRQFSNSRSEMNVSTLELGDSALYLCASRGGQGRNTEAFFGQGTRLTVV.

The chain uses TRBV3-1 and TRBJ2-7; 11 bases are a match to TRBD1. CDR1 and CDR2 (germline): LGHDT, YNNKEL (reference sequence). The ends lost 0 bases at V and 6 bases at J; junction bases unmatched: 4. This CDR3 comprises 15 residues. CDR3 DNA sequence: TGTGCCAGCAGCCAAGATCTTGGGACAGGGGGCGAGCAGTACTTC. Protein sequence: CASSQDLGTGGEQYF.

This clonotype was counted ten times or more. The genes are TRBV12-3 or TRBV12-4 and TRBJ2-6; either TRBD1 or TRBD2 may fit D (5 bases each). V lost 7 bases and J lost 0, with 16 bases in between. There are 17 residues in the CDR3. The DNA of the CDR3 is TGTGCCAGCACCTCCTGGGACCGTAGCTCTGGGGCCAACGTCCTGACTTTC. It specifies CASTSWDRSSGANVLTF.

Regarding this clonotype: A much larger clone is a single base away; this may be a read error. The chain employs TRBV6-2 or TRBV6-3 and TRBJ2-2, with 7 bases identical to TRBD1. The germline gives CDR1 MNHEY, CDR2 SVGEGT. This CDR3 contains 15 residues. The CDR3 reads CASSPLDRNTGELLF. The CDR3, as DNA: TGTGCCAGCAGTCCCCTGGACAGGAACACCGGGGAGCTGCTTTTT.

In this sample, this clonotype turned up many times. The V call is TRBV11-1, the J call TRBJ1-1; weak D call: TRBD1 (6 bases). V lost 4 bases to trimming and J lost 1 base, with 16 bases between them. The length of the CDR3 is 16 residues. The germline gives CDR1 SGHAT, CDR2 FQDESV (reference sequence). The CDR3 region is CASSSENRDKNTEAFF. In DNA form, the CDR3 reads TGTGCCAGCAGCTCGGAAAACCGGGACAAGAACACTGAAGCTTTCTTT.

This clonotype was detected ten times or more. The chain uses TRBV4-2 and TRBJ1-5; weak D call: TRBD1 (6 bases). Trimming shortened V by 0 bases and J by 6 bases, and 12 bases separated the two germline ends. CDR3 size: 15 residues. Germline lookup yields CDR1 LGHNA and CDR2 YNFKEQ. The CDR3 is CASSQEGRGGQPQHF. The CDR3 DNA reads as TGTGCCAGCAGCCAAGAAGGCAGGGGAGGTCAGCCCCAGCATTTT.

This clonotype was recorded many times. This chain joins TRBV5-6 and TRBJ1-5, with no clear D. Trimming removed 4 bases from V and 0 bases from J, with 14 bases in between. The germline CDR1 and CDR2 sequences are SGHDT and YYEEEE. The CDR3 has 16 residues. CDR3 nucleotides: TGTGCCAGCAGCCCCCGGGGAGGGATTAGCAATCAGCCCCAGCATTTT. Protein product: CASSPRGGISNQPQHF.

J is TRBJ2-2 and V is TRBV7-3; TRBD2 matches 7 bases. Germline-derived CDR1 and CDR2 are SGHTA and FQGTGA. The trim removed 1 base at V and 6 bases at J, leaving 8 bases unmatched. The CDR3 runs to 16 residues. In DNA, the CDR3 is TGTGCCAGCAGCTTAATAGGCGGGGGTAACCCCGGGGAGCTGTTTTTT. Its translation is CASSLIGGGNPGELFF.

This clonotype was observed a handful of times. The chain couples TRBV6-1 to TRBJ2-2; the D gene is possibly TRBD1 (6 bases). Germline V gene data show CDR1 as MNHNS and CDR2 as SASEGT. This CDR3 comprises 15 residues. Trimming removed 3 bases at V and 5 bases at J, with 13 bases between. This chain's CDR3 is CASSDRGFATGELFF. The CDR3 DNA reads TGTGCCAGCAGTGATAGGGGGTTCGCAACCGGGGAGCTGTTTTTT.

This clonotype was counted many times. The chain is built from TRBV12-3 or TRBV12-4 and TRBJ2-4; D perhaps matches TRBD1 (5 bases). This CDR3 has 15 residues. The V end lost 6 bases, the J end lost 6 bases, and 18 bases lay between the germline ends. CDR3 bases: TGTGCCAGCAGCCAACCCTCGCAGGGAAGAAACATTCAGTACTTC. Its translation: CASSQPSQGRNIQYF.

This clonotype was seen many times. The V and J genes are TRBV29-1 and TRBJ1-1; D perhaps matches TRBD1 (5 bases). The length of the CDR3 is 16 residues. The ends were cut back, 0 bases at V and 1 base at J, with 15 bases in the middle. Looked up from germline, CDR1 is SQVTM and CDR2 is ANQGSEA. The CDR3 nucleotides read TGCAGCGTTGAAGATTCAGCATGGGGCGGGAACACTGAAGCTTTCTTT. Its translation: CSVEDSAWGGNTEAFF.

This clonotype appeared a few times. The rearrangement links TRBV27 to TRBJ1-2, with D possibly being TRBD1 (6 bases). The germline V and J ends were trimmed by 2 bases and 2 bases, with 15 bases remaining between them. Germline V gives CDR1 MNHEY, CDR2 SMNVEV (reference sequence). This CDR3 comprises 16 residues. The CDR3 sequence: CASSLIGQPENYGYTF. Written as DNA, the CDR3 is TGTGCCAGCAGTTTAATCGGACAGCCTGAAAACTATGGCTACACCTTC.

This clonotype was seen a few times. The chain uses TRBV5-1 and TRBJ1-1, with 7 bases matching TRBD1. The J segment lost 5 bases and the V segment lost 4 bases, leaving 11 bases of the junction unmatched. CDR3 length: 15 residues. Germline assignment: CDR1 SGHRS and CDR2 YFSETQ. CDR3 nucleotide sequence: TGCGCCAGCAGCACGGGGGACAGCCGCTTGACTGAAGCTTTCTTT. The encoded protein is CASSTGDSRLTEAFF.

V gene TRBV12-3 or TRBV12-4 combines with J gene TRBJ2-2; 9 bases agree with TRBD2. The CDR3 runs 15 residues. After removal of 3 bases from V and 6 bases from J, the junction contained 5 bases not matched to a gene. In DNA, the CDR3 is TGTGCCAGCAGTTTCCGTGGGACTAGCCCCGGGGAGCTGTTTTTT. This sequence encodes CASSFRGTSPGELFF.

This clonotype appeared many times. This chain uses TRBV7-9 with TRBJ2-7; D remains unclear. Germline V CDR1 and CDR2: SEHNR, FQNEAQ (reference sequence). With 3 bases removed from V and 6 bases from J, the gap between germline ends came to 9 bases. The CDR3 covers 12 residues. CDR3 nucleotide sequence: TGTGCCAGCAGCTTTACAGTGACCGAGCAGTACTTC. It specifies CASSFTVTEQYF.

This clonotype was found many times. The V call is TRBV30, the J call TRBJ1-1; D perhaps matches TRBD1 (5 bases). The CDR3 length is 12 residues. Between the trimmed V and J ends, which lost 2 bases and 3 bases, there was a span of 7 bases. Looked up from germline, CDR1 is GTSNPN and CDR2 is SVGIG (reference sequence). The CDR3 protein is CAWSRGYTEAFF. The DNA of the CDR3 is TGTGCCTGGAGTCGGGGGTACACTGAAGCTTTCTTT.

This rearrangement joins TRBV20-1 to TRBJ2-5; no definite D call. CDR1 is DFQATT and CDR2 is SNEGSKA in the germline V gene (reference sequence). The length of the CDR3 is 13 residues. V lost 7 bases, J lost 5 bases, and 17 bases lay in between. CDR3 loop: CSGMPPTVETQYF. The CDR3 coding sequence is TGCAGTGGCATGCCGCCTACAGTGGAGACCCAGTACTTC.

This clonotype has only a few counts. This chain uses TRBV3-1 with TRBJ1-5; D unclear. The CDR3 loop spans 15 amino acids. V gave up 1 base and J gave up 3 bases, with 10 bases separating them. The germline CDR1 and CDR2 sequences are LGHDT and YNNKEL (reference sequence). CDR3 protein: CASSQGFTTNQPQHF. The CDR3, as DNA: TGTGCCAGCAGCCAAGGATTCACAACCAATCAGCCCCAGCATTTT.

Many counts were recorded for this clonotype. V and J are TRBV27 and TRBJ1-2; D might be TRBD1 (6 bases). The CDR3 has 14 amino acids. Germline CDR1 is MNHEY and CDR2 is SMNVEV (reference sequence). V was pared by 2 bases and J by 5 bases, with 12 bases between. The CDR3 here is CASSLGVRGYGYTF. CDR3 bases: TGTGCCAGCAGTTTAGGGGTCAGGGGATATGGCTACACCTTC.